The 20 T cell receptor beta chains below were found in one sample sequenced in a study of identifying expanded T cells in peripheral blood. The data were produced by immunoSEQ multiplex PCR, yet TCRdb's version contains in-frame clones alone and is incomplete. The repertoire holds over 45,000 clones, with over 80% as singletons. Sequenced material: blood. Source of these receptors: a person aged 18 to 70 in good health.

V gene TRBV29-1 combines with J gene TRBJ2-1, with D maybe TRBD2 (5 bases). Germline V gene sequence: CDR1 SQVTM, CDR2 ANQGSEA. The V and J ends lost 6 bases and 7 bases respectively, with 10 bases between them. There are 11 residues in the CDR3. CDR3 sequence (DNA): TGCAGCGTGTTTTCGGGGAATGAGCAGTTCTTC. Encoded protein: CSVFSGNEQFF.

The chain uses TRBV7-6 and TRBJ1-1; D gene uncertain. With 4 bases removed from V and 0 bases from J, the gap between germline ends came to 15 bases. The CDR3 totals 16 residues. Germline V gene data show CDR1 as SGHVS and CDR2 as FNYEAQ. The CDR3 loop reads CASSSPLQGLNTEAFF. The CDR3 region has the DNA TGTGCCAGCAGCTCGCCCCTACAAGGGTTGAACACTGAAGCTTTCTTT.

V is TRBV4-2 and J is TRBJ2-3, with 7 bases identical to TRBD2. The CDR3 sequence is 17 residues long. Unmatched junction bases numbered 10, after V lost 0 bases and J lost 4 bases. Per the germline V gene, CDR1 is LGHNA and CDR2 is YNFKEQ. The CDR3 bases are TGTGCCAGCAGCCAAGATGGGAGCGGGGCAGTCCCAGATACGCAGTATTTT. Translated, it gives CASSQDGSGAVPDTQYF.

The rearrangement links TRBV5-4 to TRBJ1-3, with D possibly TRBD1 on 5 matching bases. CDR1 and CDR2 (germline): SGHNT, YYREEE (reference sequence). Trimming removed 0 bases from V and 3 bases from J, with 10 bases in between. The CDR3 sequence is 15 residues long. The CDR3 loop reads CASSLGGAGGNTIYF. CDR3 bases: TGTGCCAGCAGCTTGGGAGGGGCAGGTGGAAACACCATATATTTT.

The V gene is TRBV6-4, the J gene TRBJ2-7, with D possibly being TRBD1 or TRBD2 (5 bases each). The V gene's germline CDR1 is MRHNA and CDR2 SNTAGT. V shed 6 bases and J shed 9 bases, with 33 bases lying between them. This CDR3 is built from 18 residues. Written as DNA, the CDR3 is TGTGCCAGCAGCCTTCCGATTACCGTCGGGACCCCGAACGCAGTGCAGTACGTC. Translation gives CASSLPITVGTPNAVQYV.

CDR3 residues: CASSFLGGSYGYTF. The CDR3, as DNA: TGTGCCAGCAGTTTCCTCGGGGGCAGCTATGGCTACACCTTC. V usage is TRBV28 and J usage is TRBJ1-2, with D possibly matching TRBD1 (6 bases). In germline, CDR1 is MDHEN, CDR2 SYDVKM. The CDR3 loop spans 14 amino acids. The V gene lost 3 bases and the J gene lost 4 bases, with 12 bases spanning the gap.

The CDR3 spells CSARGPTEAFF. In nucleotides, the CDR3 is TGCAGTGCTAGGGGCCCAACTGAAGCTTTCTTT. V is TRBV20-1 and J is TRBJ1-1; no clear D gene. Trimming removed 3 bases at V and 5 bases at J, with 7 bases between. The CDR3 is 11 residues long. Germline CDR1 reads DFQATT; CDR2 reads SNEGSKA (reference sequence).

This clone was observed once. The chain couples TRBV6-1 to TRBJ2-7; D ambiguous. Trimming shortened V by 7 bases and J by 2 bases, and 6 bases separated the two germline ends. This CDR3 spans 11 amino acids. Germline CDR1 is MNHNS and CDR2 is SASEGT. The CDR3 loop reads CASNTAYEQYV. The CDR3 nucleotides are TGTGCCAGCAACACAGCCTACGAGCAGTACGTC.

This chain connects TRBV21-1 to TRBJ1-6. TRBV21-1 is a pseudogene locus. The CDR3 extends over 18 amino acids. The CDR3 DNA reads TGTGCCAGCAGCAAAGCTTCGAGGGATCTTAGGTCGCGGTCACCCCTCCACTTT. Translating gives CASSKASRDLRSRSPLHF.

This chain links TRBV5-1 with TRBJ2-7; D possibly corresponds to TRBD2 (6 bases). The germline V gene has CDR1 SGHRS and CDR2 YFSETQ. The CDR3 consists of 15 residues. Trimming took 4 bases from V and 3 from J, leaving 17 bases between them. The CDR3 region is CASSLDTGSFYEQYF. CDR3 DNA: TGCGCCAGCAGCCTGGACACCGGGAGCTTCTACGAGCAGTACTTC.

This rearrangement joins TRBV4-3 to TRBJ1-3; D perhaps matches TRBD1 (5 bases). The CDR3 loop spans 15 amino acids. V dropped 3 bases and J dropped 2 bases, with 11 bases sitting between them. Germline V lookup: CDR1 LGHNA, CDR2 YSLEER. The CDR3 spells CASSQGGNAGNTIYF. CDR3 DNA: TGCGCCAGCAGCCAGGGGGGAAACGCTGGAAACACCATATATTTT.

This rearrangement joins TRBV19 to TRBJ2-3, with 11 bases aligning to TRBD1. The CDR3 sequence is 15 residues long. CDR1 LNHDA and CDR2 SQIVND come from the germline V gene (reference sequence). V shed 5 bases, J shed 5 bases, and the junction held 6 bases outside the gene matches. The CDR3 spells CASSATGTGGDTQYF. The DNA for the CDR3 is TGTGCCAGTAGTGCAACCGGGACAGGGGGAGATACGCAGTATTTT.

The CDR3 nucleotides are TGCGCCAGCAGCCTCGCGGGACAGGGCGAAACTAAACTGTTTTTT. Amino acid sequence: CASSLAGQGETKLFF. The chain is built from TRBV4-1 and TRBJ1-4, with 9 nucleotides matching TRBD1. V lost 4 bases, J lost 11 bases, and 11 bases stayed unmatched. The CDR3 runs 15 residues. CDR1 is MGHRA and CDR2 is YSYEKL in the germline V gene.

The genes are TRBV14 and TRBJ2-2, with 12 bases identical to TRBD2. CDR3 length: 18 residues. The V gene end was trimmed by 4 bases and the J gene end by 5 bases; junction bases not matched to a gene: 11. Per the germline V gene, CDR1 is SGHDN and CDR2 is FVKESK. The CDR3 protein is CASSPIASGRARTGELFF. The CDR3 DNA follows: TGTGCCAGCAGCCCGATAGCTAGCGGGAGGGCCCGGACCGGGGAGCTGTTTTTT.

This chain joins TRBV18 and TRBJ2-7; D uncertain. The CDR3 has 18 residues. The V gene lost 3 bases and the J gene lost 3 bases, with 24 bases spanning the gap. Germline CDR1 and CDR2: KGHSH and LQKENI. The CDR3 nucleotides read TGTGCCAGCTCACCCGGCCGGCCCCAAGGGTCGAAGGGCTACGAGCAGTACGTC. This encodes CASSPGRPQGSKGYEQYV.

The rearrangement links TRBV29-1 to TRBJ2-1, with TRBD2 identical over 12 bases. Germline values: CDR1 SQVTM, CDR2 ANQGSEA. J lost 8 bases, V lost 7 bases, and 12 bases had no gene match. This CDR3 spans 15 amino acids. CDR3 DNA sequence: TGCAGCGCCTTAGCTAGCGGGAGGGCTTCGGATGAGCAGTTCTTC. This codes for CSALASGRASDEQFF.

The sample holds one count of this clone. The rearrangement uses TRBV7-2 and TRBJ2-7, with D maybe TRBD1 (7 bases). This CDR3 contains 16 residues. Per germline, CDR1 SGHTA and CDR2 FQGNSA. Trimming left V 5 bases short and J 4 bases short, with 21 bases between. The CDR3 sequence: CASSRTGQEGLYEQYF. The CDR3 nucleotides read TGTGCCAGCAGCCGGACAGGTCAGGAGGGGCTTTACGAGCAGTACTTC.

The rearrangement joins TRBV5-1 to TRBJ2-3; D is unresolved. The ends were cut back, 2 bases at V and 3 bases at J, with 4 bases in the middle. The length of the CDR3 is 12 residues. Germline loops: CDR1 SGHRS, CDR2 YFSETQ. The CDR3 coding sequence is TGCGCCAGCAGCTTTACAACAGATACGCAGTATTTT. It encodes CASSFTTDTQYF.

DNA for the CDR3: TGTGCCAGTAGCCGGGACAGACCGAACACCGGGGAGCTGTTTTTT. Amino acids: CASSRDRPNTGELFF. This chain joins TRBV19 and TRBJ2-2; 7 bases map to TRBD1. CDR3 size: 15 residues. CDR1 is LNHDA and CDR2 is SQIVND in the germline V gene (reference sequence). Trimming cost V 6 bases and J 0 bases; bases outside gene matches: 4.

This clone was detected only once. The rearrangement links TRBV23-1 to TRBJ1-4, with D unresolved. TRBV23-1 is an ORF; its function is uncertain. Trimming pared 4 bases from V and 13 bases from J, leaving 16 bases between. This CDR3 is 13 amino acids long. The CDR3 bases are TGCGCCAGCAGTCCCCCCGGCGACGAGGTACTGTTTTTT. As protein: CASSPPGDEVLFF.